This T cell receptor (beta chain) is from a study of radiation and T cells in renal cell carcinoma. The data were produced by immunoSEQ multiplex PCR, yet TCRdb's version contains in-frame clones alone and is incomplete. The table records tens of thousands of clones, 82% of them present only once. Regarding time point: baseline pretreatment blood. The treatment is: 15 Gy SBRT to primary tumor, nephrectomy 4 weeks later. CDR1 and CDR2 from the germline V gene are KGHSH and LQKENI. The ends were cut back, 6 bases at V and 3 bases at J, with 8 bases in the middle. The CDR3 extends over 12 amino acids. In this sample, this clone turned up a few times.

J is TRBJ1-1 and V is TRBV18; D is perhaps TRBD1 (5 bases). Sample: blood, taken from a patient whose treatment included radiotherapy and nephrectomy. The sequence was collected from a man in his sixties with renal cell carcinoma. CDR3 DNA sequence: TGTGCCAGCTCCGAAGGGGACACTGAAGCTTTCTTT. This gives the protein CASSEGDTEAFF.